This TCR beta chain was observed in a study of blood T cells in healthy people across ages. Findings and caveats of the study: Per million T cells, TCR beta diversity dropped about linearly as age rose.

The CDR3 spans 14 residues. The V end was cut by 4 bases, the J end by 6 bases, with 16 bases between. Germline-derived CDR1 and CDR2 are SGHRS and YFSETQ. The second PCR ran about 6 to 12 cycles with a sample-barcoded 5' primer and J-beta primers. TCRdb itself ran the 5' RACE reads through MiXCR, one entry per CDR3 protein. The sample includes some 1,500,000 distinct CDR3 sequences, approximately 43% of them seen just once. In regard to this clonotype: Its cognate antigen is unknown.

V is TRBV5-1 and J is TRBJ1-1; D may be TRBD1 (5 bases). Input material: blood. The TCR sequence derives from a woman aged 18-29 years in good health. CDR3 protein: CASSIGGGRAEAFF. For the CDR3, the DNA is TGCGCCAGCAGCATTGGGGGGGGTCGCGCTGAAGCTTTCTTT.